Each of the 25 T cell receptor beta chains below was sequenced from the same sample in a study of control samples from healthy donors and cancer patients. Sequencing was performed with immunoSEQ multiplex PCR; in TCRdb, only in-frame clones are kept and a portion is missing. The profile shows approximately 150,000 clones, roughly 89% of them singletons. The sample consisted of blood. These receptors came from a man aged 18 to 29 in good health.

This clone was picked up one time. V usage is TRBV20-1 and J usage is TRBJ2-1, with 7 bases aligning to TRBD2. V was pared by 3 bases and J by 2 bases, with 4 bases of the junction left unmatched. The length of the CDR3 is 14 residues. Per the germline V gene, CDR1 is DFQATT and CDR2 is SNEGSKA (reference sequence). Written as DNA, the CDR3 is TGCAGTGCTAGTGGCGGGGGACCCTACAATGAGCAGTTCTTC. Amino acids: CSASGGGPYNEQFF.

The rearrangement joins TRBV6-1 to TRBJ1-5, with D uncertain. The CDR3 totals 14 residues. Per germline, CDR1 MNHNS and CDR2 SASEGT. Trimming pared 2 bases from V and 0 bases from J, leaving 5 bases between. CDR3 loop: CASSEQDSNQPQHF. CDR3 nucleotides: TGTGCCAGCAGTGAACAGGATAGCAATCAGCCCCAGCATTTT.

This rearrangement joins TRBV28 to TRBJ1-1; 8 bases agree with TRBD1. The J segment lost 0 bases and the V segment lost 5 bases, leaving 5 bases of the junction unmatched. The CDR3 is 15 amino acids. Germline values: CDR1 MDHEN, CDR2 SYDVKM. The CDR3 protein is CASSPPGQVNTEAFF. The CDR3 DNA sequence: TGTGCCAGCAGTCCTCCGGGACAGGTGAACACTGAAGCTTTCTTT.

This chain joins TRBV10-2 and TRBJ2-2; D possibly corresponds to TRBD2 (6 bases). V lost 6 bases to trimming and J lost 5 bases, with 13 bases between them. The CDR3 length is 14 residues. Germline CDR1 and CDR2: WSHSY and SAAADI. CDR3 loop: CASRSGTPTGELFF. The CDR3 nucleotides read TGCGCCAGCAGGTCCGGGACTCCGACCGGGGAGCTGTTTTTT.

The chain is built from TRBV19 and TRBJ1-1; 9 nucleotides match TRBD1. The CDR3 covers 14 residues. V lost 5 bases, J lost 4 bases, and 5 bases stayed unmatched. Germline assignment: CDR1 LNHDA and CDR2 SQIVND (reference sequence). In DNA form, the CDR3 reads TGTGCCAGTAGTGTTGACAGGGGGACCACTGAAGCTTTCTTT. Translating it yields CASSVDRGTTEAFF.

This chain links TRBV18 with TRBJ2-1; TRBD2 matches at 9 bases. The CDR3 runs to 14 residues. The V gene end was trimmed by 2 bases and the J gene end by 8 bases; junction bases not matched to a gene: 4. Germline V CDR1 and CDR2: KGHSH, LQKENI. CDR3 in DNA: TGTGCCAGCTCACCAGCGGGGGGGCCTTATGAGCAGTTCTTC. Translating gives CASSPAGGPYEQFF.

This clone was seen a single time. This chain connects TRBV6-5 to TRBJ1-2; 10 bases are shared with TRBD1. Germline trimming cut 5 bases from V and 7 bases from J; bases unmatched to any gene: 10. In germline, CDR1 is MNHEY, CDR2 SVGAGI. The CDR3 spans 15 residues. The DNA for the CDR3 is TGTGCCAGCAGTCCCAGTGGACAGGGGGTTTCTGGCTACACCTTC. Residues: CASSPSGQGVSGYTF.

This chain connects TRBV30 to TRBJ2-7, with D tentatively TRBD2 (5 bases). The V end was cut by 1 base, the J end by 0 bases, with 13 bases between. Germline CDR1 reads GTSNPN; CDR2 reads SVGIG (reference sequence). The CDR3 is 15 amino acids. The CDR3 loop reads CAWSAGITRSYEQYF. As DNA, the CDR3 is TGTGCCTGGAGTGCCGGGATTACTCGCTCCTACGAGCAGTACTTC. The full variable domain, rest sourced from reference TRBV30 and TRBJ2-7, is SQTIHQWPATLVQPVGSPLSLECTVEGTSNPNLYWYRQAAGRGLQLLFYSVGIGQISSEVPQNLSASRPQDRQFILSSKKLLLSDSGFYLCAWSAGITRSYEQYFGPGTRLTVT.

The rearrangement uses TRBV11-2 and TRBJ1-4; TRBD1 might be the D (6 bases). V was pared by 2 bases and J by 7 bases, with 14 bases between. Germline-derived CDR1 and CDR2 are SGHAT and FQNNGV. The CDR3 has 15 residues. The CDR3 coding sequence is TGTGCCAGCAGCTTACTCGGAGGGGGAGGTGAAAAACTGTTTTTT. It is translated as CASSLLGGGGEKLFF.

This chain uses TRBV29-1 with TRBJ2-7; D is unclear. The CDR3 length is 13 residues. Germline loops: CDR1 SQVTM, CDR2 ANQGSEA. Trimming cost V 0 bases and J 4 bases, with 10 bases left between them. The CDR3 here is CSVEDQWGYEQYF. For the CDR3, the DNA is TGCAGCGTTGAAGATCAATGGGGTTACGAGCAGTACTTC.

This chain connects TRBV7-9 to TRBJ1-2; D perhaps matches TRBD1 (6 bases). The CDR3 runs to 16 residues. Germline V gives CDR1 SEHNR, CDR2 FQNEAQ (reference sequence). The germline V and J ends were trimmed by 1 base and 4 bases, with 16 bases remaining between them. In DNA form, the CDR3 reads TGTGCCAGCAGCTTAGATGGGGTGACAGGATCCTATGGCTACACCTTC. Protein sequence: CASSLDGVTGSYGYTF. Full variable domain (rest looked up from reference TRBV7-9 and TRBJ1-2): DTGVSQNPRHKITKRGQNVTFRCDPISEHNRLYWYRQTLGQGPEFLTYFQNEAQLEKSRLLSDRFSAERPKGSFSTLEIQRTEQGDSAMYLCASSLDGVTGSYGYTFGSGTRLTVV.

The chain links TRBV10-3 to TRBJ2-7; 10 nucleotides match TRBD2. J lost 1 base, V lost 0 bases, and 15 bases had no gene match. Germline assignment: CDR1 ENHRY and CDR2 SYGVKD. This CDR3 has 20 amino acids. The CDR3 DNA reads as TGTGCCATCAGTGAGTCCCGGAAGCCTACTCCTAGCGGGGGTTCCTACGAGCAGTACTTC. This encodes CAISESRKPTPSGGSYEQYF.

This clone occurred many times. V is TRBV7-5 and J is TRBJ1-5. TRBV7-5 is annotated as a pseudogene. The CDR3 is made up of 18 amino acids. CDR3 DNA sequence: TGTGTCAGAAGGGGAGCGCCTTCGATGGGGGTAAGCAATCAGCCCCAGCATTTT. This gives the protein CVRRGAPSMGVSNQPQHF.

The CDR3 loop is CASSLRVGGGFYEQYF. The CDR3, as DNA: TGTGCCAGCAGCTTAAGGGTTGGCGGGGGGTTCTACGAGCAGTACTTC. The chain carries TRBV7-7 and TRBJ2-7; 8 nucleotides match TRBD2. Germline V CDR1 and CDR2: SSHAT, FNYEAQ (reference sequence). The V gene end was trimmed by 2 bases and the J gene end by 3 bases; junction bases not matched to a gene: 9. This CDR3 spans 16 amino acids.

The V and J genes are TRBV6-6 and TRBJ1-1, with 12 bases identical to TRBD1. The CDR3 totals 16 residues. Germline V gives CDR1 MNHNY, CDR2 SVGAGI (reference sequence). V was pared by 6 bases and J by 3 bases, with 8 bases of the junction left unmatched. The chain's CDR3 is CASRPGQGAPDTEAFF. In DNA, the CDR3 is TGTGCCAGCAGGCCGGGACAGGGGGCACCAGACACTGAAGCTTTCTTT.

The CDR3 sequence: CASSVGQEYYGYTF. The CDR3 nucleotides are TGTGCCAGCAGCGTAGGACAGGAGTACTATGGCTACACCTTC. The chain combines TRBV9 with TRBJ1-2; possibly TRBD1 for D (6 bases). Per the germline V gene, CDR1 is SGDLS and CDR2 is YYNGEE. This CDR3 comprises 14 residues. With 0 bases removed from V and 3 bases from J, the gap between germline ends came to 9 bases.

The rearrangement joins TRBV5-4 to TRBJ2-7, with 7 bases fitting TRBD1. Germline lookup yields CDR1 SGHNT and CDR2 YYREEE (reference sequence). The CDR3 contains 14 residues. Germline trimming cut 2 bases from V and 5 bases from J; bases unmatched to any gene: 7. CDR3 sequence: CASSLLDRQHEQYF. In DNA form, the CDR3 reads TGTGCCAGCAGCTTATTGGACAGGCAACACGAGCAGTACTTC.

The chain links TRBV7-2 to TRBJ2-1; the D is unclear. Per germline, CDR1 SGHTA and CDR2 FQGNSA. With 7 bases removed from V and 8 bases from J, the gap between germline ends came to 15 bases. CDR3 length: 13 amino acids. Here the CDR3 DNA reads TGTGCCAGCAACACCCCTAATGGGGATGAGCAGTTCTTC. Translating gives CASNTPNGDEQFF.

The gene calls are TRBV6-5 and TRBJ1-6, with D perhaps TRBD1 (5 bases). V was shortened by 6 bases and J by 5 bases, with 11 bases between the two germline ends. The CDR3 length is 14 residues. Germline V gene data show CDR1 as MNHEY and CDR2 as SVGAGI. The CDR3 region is CASREGRNNSPLHF. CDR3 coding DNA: TGTGCCAGCAGGGAGGGACGGAATAATTCACCCCTCCACTTT.

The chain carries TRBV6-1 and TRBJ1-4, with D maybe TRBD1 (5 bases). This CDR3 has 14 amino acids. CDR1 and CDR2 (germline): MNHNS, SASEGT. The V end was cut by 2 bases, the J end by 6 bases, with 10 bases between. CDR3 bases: TGTGCCAGCAGTGAAAGGCGGGGGTATGAAAAACTGTTTTTT. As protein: CASSERRGYEKLFF.

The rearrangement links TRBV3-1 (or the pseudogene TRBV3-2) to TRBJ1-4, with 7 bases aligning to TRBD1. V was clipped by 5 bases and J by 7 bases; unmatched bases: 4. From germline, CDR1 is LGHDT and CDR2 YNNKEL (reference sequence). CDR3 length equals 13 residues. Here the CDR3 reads CASSTGVGEKLFF. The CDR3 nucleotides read TGTGCCAGCAGCACAGGGGTGGGTGAAAAACTGTTTTTT.

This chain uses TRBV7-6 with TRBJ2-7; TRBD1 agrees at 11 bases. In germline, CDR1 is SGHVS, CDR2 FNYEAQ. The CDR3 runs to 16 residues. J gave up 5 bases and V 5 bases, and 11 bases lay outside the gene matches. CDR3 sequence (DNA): TGTGCCAGCAGCCGATACCGGGACAGGGGGGCCGACGAGCAGTACTTC. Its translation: CASSRYRDRGADEQYF.

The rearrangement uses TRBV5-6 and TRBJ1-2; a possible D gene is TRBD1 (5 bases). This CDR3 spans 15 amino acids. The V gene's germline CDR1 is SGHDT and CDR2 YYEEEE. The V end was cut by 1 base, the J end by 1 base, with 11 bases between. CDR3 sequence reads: CASSLSGSGNYGYTF. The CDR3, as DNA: TGTGCCAGCAGCTTGTCAGGGTCGGGTAACTATGGCTACACCTTC.

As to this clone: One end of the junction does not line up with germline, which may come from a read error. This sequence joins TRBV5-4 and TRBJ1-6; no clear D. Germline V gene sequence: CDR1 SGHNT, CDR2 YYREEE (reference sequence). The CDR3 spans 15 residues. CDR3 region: CASSFDQADYSPLHF. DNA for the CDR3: TGTGCCAGCAGCTTCGACCAGGCGGATTATTCGCCCCTCCACTTT.

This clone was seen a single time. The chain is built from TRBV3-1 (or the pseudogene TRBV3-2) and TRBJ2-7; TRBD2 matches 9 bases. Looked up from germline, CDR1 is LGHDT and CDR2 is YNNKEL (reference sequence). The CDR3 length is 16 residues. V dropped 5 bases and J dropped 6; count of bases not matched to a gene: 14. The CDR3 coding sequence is TGTGCCAGCAGCGAAAATACCGGGACTAGCAGTCTCGAGCAGTACTTC. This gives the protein CASSENTGTSSLEQYF.